The rows below give T cell receptor beta chains drawn from one sample of a study of shared T cell receptors in the human thymus. Sequenced by immunoSEQ multiplex PCR; TCRdb stores in-frame clones only, minus some. The sample holds about 380,000 clones; roughly 94% are singletons and the top ten take 0.02%. Sequencing was carried out using thymocytes. These receptors all come from a human donor. Both conserved end residues are part of each CDR3. Each record gives: V gene, D gene, J gene, clone size, CDR3 protein, CDR3 DNA. The D gene is left open where the match is weak. Only some rows state a clone size, as once, few, many or a class for expanded clones.

v_gene: TRBV19; d_gene: TRBD1; j_gene: TRBJ1-2; abundance: few; CDR3aa: CASSIDSGTGYYGYTF; CDR3nt: TGTGCCAGTAGTATAGACTCCGGGACAGGGTACTATGGCTACACCTTC
v_gene: TRBV7-9; d_gene: TRBD1; j_gene: TRBJ2-7; abundance: once; CDR3aa: CASSQQGATTEQYF; CDR3nt: TGTGCCAGCAGTCAACAGGGGGCGACGACCGAGCAGTACTTC
v_gene: TRBV7-8; d_gene: TRBD2; j_gene: TRBJ2-1; abundance: .; CDR3aa: CASSLNGYSGSSYNEQFF; CDR3nt: TGTGCCAGCAGCTTAAATGGATATAGCGGGAGTTCCTACAATGAGCAGTTCTTC
v_gene: TRBV28; d_gene: .; j_gene: TRBJ2-3; abundance: .; CDR3aa: CASSFMADTQYF; CDR3nt: TGTGCCAGCAGTTTTATGGCAGATACGCAGTATTTT
v_gene: TRBV4-3; d_gene: TRBD1; j_gene: TRBJ2-7; abundance: .; CDR3aa: CASSQVRDSSYEQYF; CDR3nt: TGCGCCAGCAGCCAGGTCCGGGACAGTTCCTACGAGCAGTACTTC
v_gene: TRBV27; d_gene: .; j_gene: TRBJ2-3; abundance: .; CDR3aa: CASRSPSTDTQYF; CDR3nt: TGTGCCAGCAGATCCCCCAGCACAGATACGCAGTATTTT
v_gene: TRBV4-1; d_gene: .; j_gene: TRBJ2-7; abundance: .; CDR3aa: CASSKDSSSYEQYF; CDR3nt: TGCGCCAGCAGCAAGGACAGCAGCTCCTACGAGCAGTACTTC
v_gene: TRBV4-1; d_gene: TRBD2; j_gene: TRBJ2-7; abundance: .; CDR3aa: CASSQQWGGSEYEQYF; CDR3nt: TGCGCCAGCAGCCAACAATGGGGGGGGAGTGAGTACGAGCAGTACTTC
v_gene: TRBV5-4; d_gene: .; j_gene: TRBJ2-5; abundance: .; CDR3aa: CASSSPGLSGQETQYF; CDR3nt: TGTGCCAGCAGTTCTCCCGGACTCAGCGGGCAAGAGACCCAGTACTTC
v_gene: TRBV25-1; d_gene: .; j_gene: TRBJ2-2; abundance: .; CDR3aa: CASSDETGRVRNTGELFF; CDR3nt: TGTGCCAGCAGTGACGAGACAGGCCGGGTTCGGAACACCGGGGAGCTGTTTTTT
v_gene: TRBV5-1; d_gene: TRBD1; j_gene: TRBJ2-7; abundance: few; CDR3aa: CASSPRDRGDEQYF; CDR3nt: TGCGCCAGCAGCCCCCGGGACAGGGGTGACGAGCAGTACTTC